This paragraph covers one TCR beta chain sequence. Its antigen is not identified. The record originates from a study of cytomegalovirus exposure and HLA in healthy donors. On the study more broadly: An analysis done earlier identified 100 million to 140 million unique TCR beta sequences from about 179 million T cells.

The study, taken as a whole, reports: Several top significant clusters appeared, in a later analysis, to be linked to common viral pathogens. The later analysis indicated that the majority of CMV-associated TCR beta chains appeared HLA-restricted. It was only CMV serostatus that was available as immune exposure information.

This CDR3 spans 18 amino acids. V lost 3 bases and J lost 5; bases outside the gene matches: 14. Per the germline V gene, CDR1 is SGHTA and CDR2 is FQGTGA. PCR primers comprised 60 Vbeta and 13 Jbeta primers. The data were produced by immunoSEQ multiplex PCR, yet TCRdb's version contains in-frame clones alone and is incomplete. The sample comprises approximately 100,000 clones, roughly three fifths of which are singletons, and around 3.5% rests with the top ten. The specimen was PBMCs. The TCR comes from a man between 60 and 75 years old in good health and CMV-seronegative. The chain recombines TRBV7-3 with TRBJ2-2; 8 bases fit TRBD2. CDR3 sequence reads: CASSLRGGSGERTGELFF. CDR3 in DNA: TGTGCCAGCAGCTTGAGAGGGGGTAGCGGGGAACGAACCGGGGAGCTGTTTTTT.